This T cell receptor beta chain stems from a study of beta chain features in type 1 diabetes. General study results and limits: Patients and controls would be equally affected if PCR favored shorter templates.

As concerns this clone: What it recognizes is unknown.

cDNA synthesis used the whole RNA isolate, giving expressed TCRB sequences. Sequencing used immunoSEQ multiplex PCR; TCRdb keeps in-frame clones, though not all of them. The profile shows 400,000 to 500,000 clones, approximately 13% of them singletons. CDR1 and CDR2 (germline): SGHAT, FQNNGV. Trimming shortened V by 5 bases and J by 0 bases, and 11 bases separated the two germline ends. This CDR3 contains 15 residues. The sequencing input was naive CD4+ T cells from blood. The origin of this receptor is a man younger than 45 in good health. The V call is TRBV11-2, the J call TRBJ2-1; TRBD1 is a possible D gene (6 bases). CDR3 sequence reads: CASSSTGSSYNEQFF. The CDR3 region has the DNA TGTGCCAGCAGCAGTACAGGGAGCTCCTACAATGAGCAGTTCTTC.